These T cell receptor beta chains were read from a single sample in a study of regulatory T cells in long-lasting Graves disease. One entry per CDR3 protein results from TCRdb running MiXCR on the multiplex PCR reads. The sample has hundreds of thousands of distinct CDR3 sequences, 16% seen once. This sample also belongs to another study, concerning T cells in Graves' hyperthyroidism and ophthalmopathy.

The material sequenced was peripheral blood mononuclear cells (PBMCs), taken at new diagnosis, from a patient treated with antithyroid drugs. Receptors originate from a woman aged 30 to 39 with Graves disease. The CDR3 runs from the conserved cysteine through the conserved F or W. A D gene is named only where the DNA matches it firmly. Clone size is given for some rows only: seen once, a few or many times, or a class if the clone is expanded.

NA	TRBD1	TRBJ1-4	TRBV18	TGTGCCAGCTCTACAGGGGTTTTTGAAAAACTGTTTTTT	CASSTGVFEKLFF
few	TRBD1	TRBJ1-2	TRBV15	TGTGCCACCAGCAGAGGGGCAGGGGGGAACTGGGGGACTGGCTACACCTTC	CATSRGAGGNWGTGYTF
NA	NA	TRBJ1-2	TRBV20-1	TGCAGTGCTAGAGATCGAAGGGGCCTCTATGGCTACACCTTC	CSARDRRGLYGYTF
few	NA	TRBJ2-7	TRBV5-1	TGCGCCAGCAGCCCGGAGGGAGTCCCCTACGAGCAGTACTTC	CASSPEGVPYEQYF
few	NA	TRBJ2-4	TRBV28	TGTGCCAGCAGTTCCTCCGGACGGGGTGGGCTAGCCAAAAACATTCAGTACTTC	CASSSSGRGGLAKNIQYF
NA	NA	TRBJ1-4	TRBV7-2	TGTGCCAGCAGCTTAGCGGCAGGGAATGAAGAACTGTTTTTT	CASSLAAGNEELFF
NA	NA	TRBJ1-1	TRBV20-1	TGCAGTGCTAGAGAGGTGGATTTTGTCGTAGGTGGTGGCACTGAAGCTTTCTTT	CSAREVDFVVGGGTEAFF
few	NA	TRBJ2-2	TRBV5-1	TGCGCCAGCAGCTTGGAGGCGGGACACGGTACCGGGGAGCTGTTTTTT	CASSLEAGHGTGELFF
NA	NA	TRBJ1-5	TRBV19	TGTGCCAGTAGTGATTCCGGTCAGCCCCATCAGCCCCAGCATTTT	CASSDSGQPHQPQHF
once	NA	TRBJ2-3	TRBV5-4	TGTGCCAGCAGCTCGCGGTTTCCGGAAGGCACAGATACGCAGTATTTT	CASSSRFPEGTDTQYF
many	NA	TRBJ1-4	TRBV28	TGCCGGGCGGGGGGGGTCAGAAATGAAAAACTGTTTTTT	CRAGGVRNEKLFF
NA	NA	TRBJ1-6	TRBV20-1	TGCAGTGCTAGGGTGAATTCCGGGACGTTTGATTCACCCCTCCACTTT	CSARVNSGTFDSPLHF
NA	TRBD1	TRBJ2-1	TRBV7-2	TGTGCCAGCAGCTTAGATAGTAGGGGGCGAGCAGAGCAGTTCTTC	CASSLDSRGRAEQFF
few	TRBD2	TRBJ2-3	TRBV3-1	TGTGCCAGCACCCCGACTAGCTACGGGAATACGCAGTATTTT	CASTPTSYGNTQYF
many	NA	TRBJ2-3	TRBV27	TGTGCCAGCAGTTTATGGGCAGGAGGGGGGTACACAGATACGCAGTATTTT	CASSLWAGGGYTDTQYF
few	NA	TRBJ1-2	TRBV20-1	TGCAGTGCCCCAGACGGGGCTGGCGGCTACACCTTC	CSAPDGAGGYTF
many	TRBD2	TRBJ2-7	TRBV6-2/TRBV6-3	TGTGCCAGCAGCCGTCTAAAGCGGGAGCCCGACGAGCAGTACTTC	CASSRLKREPDEQYF
NA	NA	TRBJ2-7	TRBV28	TGTGCCAGCACAGGGGACAAGGGCTACGAGCAGTACTTC	CASTGDKGYEQYF
many	NA	TRBJ1-4	TRBV3-1	TGTGCCAGCAGCCATACGAAAGGCTCGGGGAAACTGTTTTTT	CASSHTKGSGKLFF
few	NA	TRBJ2-5	TRBV7-9	TGTGCCAGCAGCTGGGTCGAGAGGGAGACCCAGTACTTC	CASSWVERETQYF
NA	TRBD2	TRBJ2-1	TRBV20-1	TGCAGTGCCGCCTCGACTAGCGGGAGGGTGGATGAGCAGTTCTTC	CSAASTSGRVDEQFF
many	NA	TRBJ2-5	TRBV20-1	TGCAGTGCACTAACTAGGGGAGAGACCCAGTACTTC	CSALTRGETQYF
NA	NA	TRBJ2-1	TRBV11-3	TGTGCCAGCAGCTTCTCTACCTTGAGGACGAGCTCCTACAATGAGCAGTTCTTC	CASSFSTLRTSSYNEQFF
many	TRBD1	TRBJ2-7	TRBV28	TGTGCCAGCAGTTGGACAGGACCGAGCTCCTACGAGCAGTACTTC	CASSWTGPSSYEQYF
NA	TRBD1	TRBJ1-2	TRBV27	TGTGCCAGCAGTCCGCCGGGACAGCGGCATGGCTACACCTTC	CASSPPGQRHGYTF
many	NA	TRBJ1-2	TRBV20-1	TGCAGTGCCCTAGTCCGGGTTAACTATGGCTACACCTTC	CSALVRVNYGYTF
NA	NA	TRBJ2-3	TRBV19	TGTGCCAGTAGTACGGACCTCGTGGGTACGCAGTATTTT	CASSTDLVGTQYF
many	NA	TRBJ2-7	TRBV2	TGTGCCAGCGAACCCGTCACAAGGAGCTCCTACGAGCAGTACTTC	CASEPVTRSSYEQYF
NA	NA	TRBJ1-1	TRBV15	TGTGCCACCAGCAGCGATCGGATCTACACTGAAGCTTTCTTT	CATSSDRIYTEAFF
few	NA	TRBJ1-2	TRBV6-5	TGTGCCAGCAGTTACAACGCCGACTATGGCTACACCTTC	CASSYNADYGYTF
NA	TRBD2	TRBJ2-2	TRBV5-1	TGCGCCAGCAGCTTAGAAGCGGGAATTCGGGGCGGGGAGCTGTTTTTT	CASSLEAGIRGGELFF
few	NA	TRBJ2-3	TRBV3-1	TGTGCCAGCAGCCAAGAGATCGCTTTCACAGATACGCAGTATTTT	CASSQEIAFTDTQYF